These 4 T cell receptor beta chains share one sample of origin, sequenced in a study of cytomegalovirus exposure and HLA in healthy donors. Measured with immunoSEQ multiplex PCR; TCRdb has only the in-frame clones, and not every one. This sample yields over 75,000 clones, of which 85% are seen a single time; around 20% belongs to the top ten. The sequenced material came from PBMCs. These receptors were taken from a man aged 18 to 29 in good health and CMV-seropositive.

This clone was observed a single time. This chain uses TRBV2 with TRBJ1-1; 7 bases map to TRBD1. V gave up 6 bases and J gave up 1 base; unmatched junction bases: 2. In germline, CDR1 is SNHLY, CDR2 FYNNEI. This CDR3 region has 13 residues. CDR3 in DNA: TGTGCCAGCAGCGGGGACAGGAACACTGAAGCTTTCTTT. Protein product: CASSGDRNTEAFF. Full variable domain (outside the CDR3, taken from reference TRBV2 and TRBJ1-1): EPEVTQTPSHQVTQMGQEVILRCVPISNHLYFYWYRQILGQKVEFLVSFYNNEISEKSEIFDDQFSVERPDGSNFTLKIRSTKLEDSAMYFCASSGDRNTEAFFGQGTRLTVV.

The V and J genes are TRBV7-9 and TRBJ2-3; TRBD2 aligns across 9 bases. The CDR3 loop spans 17 amino acids. Germline lookup yields CDR1 SEHNR and CDR2 FQNEAQ (reference sequence). With 4 bases clipped from V and 2 bases from J, the junction kept 10 bases outside the gene matches. This CDR3 is CASSSPGTSGLTDTQYF. DNA for the CDR3: TGTGCCAGCAGCTCCCCAGGAACTAGCGGGCTCACAGATACGCAGTATTTT.

This clone turned up a few times. The chain links TRBV19 to TRBJ1-2; the match to TRBD1 covers 10 bases. The V gene end was trimmed by 4 bases and the J gene end by 10 bases; junction bases not matched to a gene: 3. The length of the CDR3 is 12 residues. Germline CDR1 LNHDA, CDR2 SQIVND (reference sequence). The CDR3 bases are TGTGCCAGTAGTAAAAGACAGGGGGCCTACACCTTC. Protein product: CASSKRQGAYTF.

The chain uses TRBV11-2 and TRBJ1-4; D unclear. Germline lookup yields CDR1 SGHAT and CDR2 FQNNGV. V lost 1 base and J 7 bases, leaving 16 bases between the germline ends. The CDR3 is made up of 16 amino acids. The CDR3 region is CASSLGAGVASEKLFF. In nucleotides, the CDR3 is TGTGCCAGCAGCTTAGGCGCCGGGGTGGCCAGTGAAAAACTGTTTTTT.